The 5 T cell receptor beta chains below come from one sample, sequenced in a study of regulatory T cells in long-lasting Graves disease. Stated time point: persistent/refractory GD, antithyroid drugs over 5 years with positive TRAb. TCR sequences were obtained from RNA taken from PBMCs. Building the TCR beta libraries relied on iRepertoire HTBI primers, and CDR3 regions underwent Arm-PCR. TCRdb called the multiplex PCR reads again in MiXCR, with one record for every CDR3 protein. The sample gives about 460,000 distinct CDR3 sequences, less than 25% of which show up once; about 12% is in the top ten. The sequencing used peripheral blood mononuclear cells (PBMCs), collected when the disease was refractory, from a patient treated with antithyroid drugs. The origin of the receptors is a female donor with Graves disease.

At least ten counts were recorded for this clonotype. J is TRBJ2-7 and V is TRBV12-3 or TRBV12-4; a possible D gene is TRBD1 (7 bases). The CDR3 consists of 15 residues. V lost 10 bases and J lost 6, with 25 bases in between. The CDR3 DNA reads TGTGCCATCGCGGGGCGACAGGGAGGTCTCGGCGAGCAGTACTTC. This encodes CAIAGRQGGLGEQYF.

V is TRBV4-1 and J is TRBJ2-7; TRBD1 might be the D (6 bases). In germline, CDR1 is MGHRA, CDR2 YSYEKL. The CDR3 has 17 residues. V lost 0 bases and J 7 bases, leaving 22 bases between the germline ends. The CDR3 reads CASSQDSPTGTAHEQYF. The CDR3 DNA reads as TGCGCCAGCAGCCAAGATTCCCCAACAGGGACGGCCCATGAGCAGTACTTC.

This chain joins TRBV19 and TRBJ1-2; 7 bases match TRBD1. The germline gives CDR1 LNHDA, CDR2 SQIVND (reference sequence). Trimming took 4 bases from V and 6 from J; bases not matched to a gene: 14. The CDR3 is 16 amino acids. The CDR3 DNA sequence: TGTGCCAGTAGTACCCGCCTTCCCGACAGGGAACATGGCTACACCTTC. It yields the protein CASSTRLPDREHGYTF.

At least ten counts were recorded for this clonotype. The chain has TRBV11-2 and TRBJ2-5; the match to TRBD2 covers 8 bases. CDR1 is SGHAT, CDR2 FQNNGV, per germline. The V gene end was trimmed by 5 bases and the J gene end by 3 bases; junction bases not matched to a gene: 5. The length of the CDR3 is 14 residues. CDR3 sequence (DNA): TGTGCCAGCAGCCGATTAGCGGGGAAAGAGACCCAGTACTTC. It yields the protein CASSRLAGKETQYF.

This clonotype was seen at least ten times. The chain joins TRBV7-9 to TRBJ2-7; D possibly matches TRBD1 or TRBD2 (5 bases each). The CDR3 is 18 amino acids. V lost 4 bases to trimming and J lost 6 bases, with 28 bases between them. In germline, CDR1 is SEHNR, CDR2 FQNEAQ (reference sequence). The CDR3 reads CASSSSRGGVGLGVEQYF. The CDR3 coding sequence is TGTGCCAGCAGCTCCTCTCGTGGGGGTGTCGGCCTCGGGGTCGAGCAGTACTTC.